This is a list of T cell receptor beta chains from one sample in a study of T cells in Graves' hyperthyroidism and ophthalmopathy. Each CDR3 protein gets one entry after TCRdb re-called the multiplex PCR reads with MiXCR. Of 300,000 to 450,000 distinct CDR3 sequences listed, 25% are singletons. The sample consisted of blood. These receptors came from a man aged 45 to 65 with Graves' hyperthyroidism. Both conserved end residues are part of each CDR3. D genes are given only for firm matches. Size tells how often a clone was seen (once, few, many) or the class of an expanded clone, and some rows leave it out.

NA | TRBJ2-3 | TRBV29-1 | few | 11 | CSVEGEGTQYF | TGCAGCGTTGAAGGAGAGGGGACGCAGTATTTT
NA | TRBJ2-2 | TRBV24-1 | NA | 15 | CATSDLTVNTGELFF | TGTGCCACCAGTGATTTGACAGTGAACACCGGGGAGCTGTTTTTT
NA | TRBJ2-2 | TRBV12-3/TRBV12-4 | few | 12 | CASSFQYRELFF | TGTGCCAGCAGTTTCCAGTATCGGGAGCTGTTTTTT
TRBD1 | TRBJ2-7 | TRBV11-2 | NA | 16 | CASSFPTTGGAYEQYF | TGTGCCAGCAGCTTCCCAACGACAGGGGGTGCCTACGAGCAGTACTTC
NA | TRBJ2-4 | TRBV28 | few | 16 | CASSFRGPRAKNIQYF | TGTGCCAGCAGTTTTCGAGGGCCAAGGGCCAAAAACATTCAGTACTTC
NA | TRBJ2-5 | TRBV7-3 | many | 13 | CASSLGAQETQYF | TGTGCCAGCAGCTTAGGGGCTCAAGAGACCCAGTACTTC
TRBD1 | TRBJ1-2 | TRBV12-3/TRBV12-4 | NA | 15 | CASSISFGTGYGYTF | TGTGCCAGCAGTATCAGCTTCGGGACAGGGTATGGCTACACCTTC
TRBD1 | TRBJ1-5 | TRBV2 | NA | 14 | CASDRGLGNQPQHF | TGTGCCAGTGACAGGGGGCTTGGAAATCAGCCCCAGCATTTT
NA | TRBJ2-1 | TRBV20-1 | many | 14 | CSALRPGLNNEQFF | TGCAGTGCCCTTAGGCCAGGACTAAACAATGAGCAGTTCTTC
NA | TRBJ2-6 | TRBV27 | NA | 13 | CASRVLGANVLTF | TGTGCCAGCAGAGTTCTGGGGGCCAACGTCCTGACTTTC
NA | TRBJ2-7 | TRBV12-3/TRBV12-4 | NA | 13 | CASSSYSSYEQYF | TGTGCCAGCAGCTCATATAGCTCCTACGAGCAGTACTTC
NA | TRBJ2-1 | TRBV20-1 | NA | 14 | CSAARFERNNEQFF | TGCAGTGCTGCGCGCTTTGAAAGGAACAATGAGCAGTTCTTC
TRBD1 | TRBJ2-5 | TRBV29-1 | NA | 14 | CSVTAGTGVGTQYF | TGCAGCGTGACAGCCGGGACAGGGGTAGGGACCCAGTACTTC
NA | TRBJ2-7 | TRBV24-1 | NA | 15 | CATSDPASAAYEQYF | TGTGCCACCAGTGATCCGGCTTCTGCCGCCTACGAGCAGTACTTC
TRBD2 | TRBJ2-1 | TRBV11-2 | many | 15 | CASSLVLAGVGEQFF | TGTGCCAGCAGCTTAGTGCTGGCGGGAGTCGGTGAGCAGTTCTTC
NA | TRBJ2-2 | TRBV10-1 | few | 14 | CASSAGNRNGELFF | TGCGCCAGCAGTGCCGGGAACCGTAACGGGGAGCTGTTTTTT
NA | TRBJ2-3 | TRBV28 | NA | 16 | CASSSMTKGRTDTQYF | TGTGCCAGCAGCTCTATGACTAAAGGCCGTACAGATACGCAGTATTTT
TRBD2 | TRBJ2-7 | TRBV18 | few | 15 | CASSPLGGYSYEQYF | TGTGCCAGCTCACCACTCGGGGGGTACTCCTACGAGCAGTACTTC
TRBD2 | TRBJ2-5 | TRBV7-9 | NA | 16 | CASSPHPEGGQETQYF | TGTGCCAGCAGCCCCCACCCTGAGGGAGGGCAAGAGACCCAGTACTTC
NA | TRBJ1-2 | TRBV6-6 | few | 14 | CASSYSRLGRGYTF | TGTGCCAGCAGTTACTCGAGACTCGGTCGCGGCTACACCTTC
NA | TRBJ2-5 | TRBV20-1 | NA | 11 | CSAPLRETQYF | TGCAGTGCCCCCCTTCGTGAGACCCAGTACTTC
NA | TRBJ2-1 | TRBV6-1 | few | 13 | CASSDVEGNEQFF | TGTGCCAGCAGTGATGTGGAGGGGAATGAGCAGTTCTTC
NA | TRBJ2-1 | TRBV13 | many | 14 | CASSLTASGNEQFF | TGTGCCAGCAGCTTAACGGCTAGTGGCAATGAGCAGTTCTTC
NA | TRBJ1-2 | TRBV6-1 | NA | 15 | CASSEGGRQTYGYTF | TGTGCCAGCAGTGAAGGGGGCCGACAGACCTATGGCTACACCTTC
NA | TRBJ1-1 | TRBV6-5 | many | 15 | CASSYSLQANTEAFF | TGTGCCAGCAGTTACTCTTTACAGGCGAACACTGAAGCTTTCTTT
TRBD1 | TRBJ2-5 | TRBV2 | NA | 15 | CASARTGGGQETQYF | TGTGCCAGCGCCCGGACAGGGGGCGGGCAAGAGACCCAGTACTTC
NA | TRBJ2-5 | TRBV4-1 | once | 15 | CASSHRRATQETQYF | TGCGCCAGCAGCCATAGGCGGGCCACCCAAGAGACCCAGTACTTC
NA | TRBJ2-7 | TRBV20-1 | few | 13 | CSARGHLGHEQYF | TGCAGTGCTAGAGGACACCTAGGCCACGAGCAGTACTTC
TRBD2 | TRBJ2-2 | TRBV6-2/TRBV6-3 | NA | 18 | CASRTRLTSGRAAGELFF | TGTGCCAGCAGGACCCGGTTGACTAGCGGGAGGGCCGCCGGGGAGCTGTTTTTT
TRBD2 | TRBJ2-7 | TRBV7-2 | many | 14 | CASSSLAGQYEQYF | TGTGCCAGCAGCTCGCTAGCGGGACAGTACGAGCAGTACTTC
NA | TRBJ1-1 | TRBV5-6 | NA | 12 | CASKGSTQEAFF | TGTGCCAGCAAGGGGTCGACCCAAGAAGCTTTCTTT
NA | TRBJ1-1 | TRBV19 | NA | 15 | CASSILRPVNTEAFF | TGTGCCAGTAGTATCCTTCGGCCGGTTAACACTGAAGCTTTCTTT
NA | TRBJ2-5 | TRBV20-1 | NA | 14 | CSARGRLGGETQYF | TGCAGTGCTAGGGGCAGACTAGGGGGGGAGACCCAGTACTTC
TRBD1 | TRBJ1-5 | TRBV6-1 | NA | 15 | CASSEVDRGYQPQHF | TGTGCCAGCAGTGAAGTGGACAGGGGGTATCAGCCCCAGCATTTT
TRBD2 | TRBJ2-3 | TRBV2 | many | 17 | CASSESLAGGAIYTQYF | TGTGCCAGCAGTGAATCGCTGGCGGGAGGCGCGATTTATACGCAGTATTTT
NA | TRBJ2-1 | TRBV6-2/TRBV6-3 | many | 13 | CATRLVAYNEQFF | TGTGCCACCCGACTAGTCGCCTACAATGAGCAGTTCTTC